The T cell receptor beta chain described here comes from a study of graft-versus-host responses after intestinal transplantation. Background on the study: Isolated intestinal, liver-intestinal, or multivisceral transplants were what recipients had. Recipients across the board were started on anti-thymocyte globulin induction, then kept on tacrolimus and steroids for two to three years. Findings and limits, study-wide: Association was observed between peak circulating GvH clone levels and early post-transplant HvG declines.

Remarks on this clone: No antigen is known for it.

Per the germline V gene, CDR1 is LNHDA and CDR2 is SQIVND (reference sequence). The CDR3 contains 14 residues. With 4 bases removed from V and 5 bases from J, the gap between germline ends came to 12 bases. Some clones are missing from TCRdb's copy, which holds only in-frame ones; the method was immunoSEQ multiplex PCR. The sample shows 75,000 to 100,000 clones, less than 90% of them seen only once. This clonotype was sampled from a human donor who received an intestinal transplant. The chain has TRBV19 and TRBJ2-1; D remains unclear. This specimen consisted of unstimulated CD8+ T cells sorted from spleen or lymph node cells, obtained before intestinal transplant. CDR3: CASSRQENHNEQFF. The CDR3 bases are TGTGCCAGTAGTAGGCAGGAGAACCACAATGAGCAGTTCTTC.